The 18 T cell receptor beta chains below come from one sample, sequenced in a study of blood T cells in healthy people across ages. Combining a sample-barcoded 5' primer with a J-beta primer mix, a second PCR ran for roughly 6 to 12 cycles. TCRdb re-called the 5' RACE reads with MiXCR, one entry per CDR3 protein. Of around 650,000 distinct CDR3 sequences in the sample, 32% were seen once. Sequenced sample: blood. All receptors derive from a woman older than 75 in good health.

This clonotype was detected many times. The CDR3 is CASSSSGGANNEQFF. In DNA form, the CDR3 reads TGTGCCAGCAGCTCGAGCGGGGGGGCTAACAATGAGCAGTTCTTC. The chain carries TRBV7-6 and TRBJ2-1, with TRBD2 identical over 10 bases. The CDR3 is 15 amino acids. Germline loops: CDR1 SGHVS, CDR2 FNYEAQ. Losses at the gene ends were 4 bases for V and 5 bases for J; bases not matched to a gene: 5.

This clonotype was counted ten times or more. The chain recombines TRBV6-1 with TRBJ2-7; tentatively, D is TRBD1 or TRBD2 (5 bases each). The CDR3 consists of 13 residues. The V end lost 4 bases, the J end lost 4 bases, and 11 bases lay between the germline ends. Germline values: CDR1 MNHNS, CDR2 SASEGT. The CDR3 is CASSANEGYEQYF. The CDR3 DNA reads TGTGCCAGCAGTGCAAACGAGGGGTACGAGCAGTACTTC.

The chain uses TRBV5-4 and TRBJ2-3; 11 nucleotides line up with TRBD2. The CDR3 covers 16 residues. From germline, CDR1 is SGHNT and CDR2 YYREEE (reference sequence). J lost 2 bases, V lost 5 bases, and 7 bases had no gene match. The CDR3 loop is CASSSGTSGPTDTQYF. The DNA for the CDR3 is TGTGCCAGCAGTTCCGGGACTAGCGGCCCCACAGATACGCAGTATTTT. Supplemented by reference TRBV5-4 and TRBJ2-3, the full variable domain reads ETGVTQSPTHLIKTRGQQVTLRCSSQSGHNTVSWYQQALGQGPQFIFQYYREEENGRGNFPPRFSGLQFPNYSSELNVNALELDDSALYLCASSSGTSGPTDTQYFGPGTRLTVL.

This clonotype was detected ten times or more. The chain combines TRBV6-5 with TRBJ1-6, with TRBD1 identical over 7 bases. Per the germline V gene, CDR1 is MNHEY and CDR2 is SVGAGI. The trim removed 6 bases at V and 9 bases at J, leaving 8 bases unmatched. The CDR3 sequence is 14 residues long. CDR3 sequence (DNA): TGTGCCAGCAGCCAGGACAGGTCTGGTTCACCCCTCCACTTT. Protein product: CASSQDRSGSPLHF.

The rearrangement joins TRBV20-1 to TRBJ2-1; TRBD2 might be the D (6 bases). This CDR3 spans 15 amino acids. The V end lost 2 bases, the J end lost 0 bases, and 11 bases lay between the germline ends. CDR1 and CDR2 from the germline V gene are DFQATT and SNEGSKA (reference sequence). The CDR3 nucleotides are TGCAGTGCTAGATCGTCTAGCGCCTCCTACAATGAGCAGTTCTTC. Its protein is CSARSSSASYNEQFF.

Of note for this clonotype: At one end the junction does not follow the germline gene, possibly because of a read error. The chain has TRBV18 and TRBJ2-5, with TRBD1 matching over 7 bases. The length of the CDR3 is 13 residues. Per the germline V gene, CDR1 is KGHSH and CDR2 is LQKENI. CDR3 sequence: CVSSPGQQETQYF. In nucleotides, the CDR3 is TGTGTCAGCTCACCGGGACAGCAAGAGACCCAGTACTTC.

There are a few counts of this clonotype. The chain couples TRBV7-2 to TRBJ2-2; D call uncertain. V dropped 5 bases and J dropped 1 base, with 11 bases sitting between them. The CDR3 sequence is 15 residues long. The germline V gene encodes CDR1 SGHTA and CDR2 FQGNSA. The CDR3 nucleotides are TGTGCCAGCAGCGGCTCCGCCCTGAACACCGGGGAGCTGTTTTTT. Translating it yields CASSGSALNTGELFF.

This clonotype was seen a few times. This chain links TRBV20-1 with TRBJ2-1; 7 positions agree with TRBD2. The junction had 7 bases not matched to a gene; V was cut back by 8 bases and J by 0 bases. The CDR3 is 14 amino acids. CDR1 and CDR2 from the germline V gene are DFQATT and SNEGSKA (reference sequence). This CDR3 is CSLGGGSSYNEQFF. CDR3 nucleotide sequence: TGCAGTCTGGGGGGGGGGAGCTCCTACAATGAGCAGTTCTTC.

The chain uses TRBV7-9 and TRBJ2-7, with 7 nucleotides matching TRBD2. The ends lost 10 bases at V and 3 bases at J; junction bases unmatched: 12. The CDR3 is 14 residues long. Looked up from germline, CDR1 is SEHNR and CDR2 is FQNEAQ (reference sequence). DNA of the CDR3: TGTGCCATCAGGCGGGTCCGGGGGGACTACGAGCAGTACTTC. It is translated as CAIRRVRGDYEQYF.

This clonotype is a singleton in its sample. The genes are TRBV4-3 and TRBJ1-5, with a tentative D call TRBD1 (5 bases). CDR1 and CDR2 (germline): LGHNA, YSLEER. The CDR3 length is 16 residues. Trimming pared 0 bases from V and 9 bases from J, leaving 18 bases between. CDR3 sequence (DNA): TGCGCCAGCAGCCAAGAGGGGGACCGCTATCAGGGGCCCCAGCATTTT. Translating it yields CASSQEGDRYQGPQHF.

This clonotype has a count of ten or more. The chain joins TRBV11-2 to TRBJ2-4; D remains unclear. Trimming removed 4 bases from V and 1 base from J, with 8 bases in between. This CDR3 has 14 residues. Germline V gives CDR1 SGHAT, CDR2 FQNNGV. The CDR3 DNA is TGTGCCAGCAGCTCCCGGTTCGCCAAAAACATTCAGTACTTC. It yields the protein CASSSRFAKNIQYF.

To note about this clonotype: At one end, the junction sequence differs from germline, possibly due to a read error. The gene calls are TRBV5-4 and TRBJ2-7; D might be TRBD1 (5 bases). Germline CDR1 reads SGHNT; CDR2 reads YYREEE (reference sequence). CDR3 size: 14 residues. This chain's CDR3 is CASSLAPTANEQYF. Here the CDR3 DNA reads TGTGCTAGCAGCTTGGCGCCGACAGCTAATGAGCAGTACTTC.

As regards this clonotype: A much larger clone is a single base away; this may be a read error. V is TRBV6-1 and J is TRBJ2-1; D gene unclear. The DNA end is more similar to TRBJ2-7, so the J call may be wrong. The CDR3 runs 15 residues. The germline V gene encodes CDR1 MNHNS and CDR2 SASEGT. CDR3 protein: CASSEELGPYNEQYF. The CDR3 nucleotides read TGTGCCAGCAGTGAAGAACTGGGTCCCTACAATGAGCAGTACTTC.

This clonotype was detected many times. The chain has TRBV7-2 and TRBJ2-7; D unclear. V dropped 5 bases and J dropped 1 base, with 15 bases sitting between them. This CDR3 has 15 amino acids. Germline CDR1 SGHTA, CDR2 FQGNSA. CDR3 protein: CASSPSPAVSYEQYF. In nucleotides, the CDR3 is TGTGCCAGCAGCCCAAGTCCCGCAGTTTCCTACGAGCAGTACTTC. The full variable domain, completed using reference TRBV7-2 and TRBJ2-7, is GAGVSQSPSNKVTEKGKDVELRCDPISGHTALYWYRQSLGQGLEFLIYFQGNSAPDKSGLPSDRFSAERTGGSVSTLTIQRTQQEDSAVYLCASSPSPAVSYEQYFGPGTRLTVT.

The chain has TRBV5-1 and TRBJ2-7; tentatively, D is TRBD2 (6 bases). The J call may be faulty, since TRBJ2-5 better matches the DNA end. The CDR3 is made up of 14 amino acids. CDR1 and CDR2 (germline): SGHRS, YFSETQ. CDR3 sequence: CASSFTSSQETQYF. CDR3 bases: TGCGCCAGCAGCTTCACTAGCTCACAAGAGACCCAGTACTTC.

The table lists this clonotype with a few counts. The chain combines TRBV4-3 with TRBJ2-2; D possibly corresponds to TRBD2 (5 bases). This CDR3 has 16 residues. Per the germline V gene, CDR1 is LGHNA and CDR2 is YSLEER. V was shortened by 4 bases and J by 4 bases, with 16 bases between the two germline ends. The CDR3: CASSPGEGMGTGELFF. The CDR3 DNA is TGCGCCAGCAGCCCGGGTGAGGGAATGGGCACCGGGGAGCTGTTTTTT.

This clonotype was detected only a few times. A much larger clone sits a single nucleotide away, making a read error possible. The chain has TRBV5-1 and TRBJ2-6, with D unresolved. Trimming pared 2 bases from V and 5 bases from J, leaving 11 bases between. Germline V CDR1 and CDR2: SGHRS, YFSETQ. The CDR3 loop spans 15 amino acids. The CDR3 DNA sequence: TGCGCCAGCAGCTTCCTGAGAACTAGGGCCAACGTCCTGACTTTC. Its protein is CASSFLRTRANVLTF. Based on the CDR3 plus reference TRBV5-1 and TRBJ2-6, the full variable domain is KAGVTQTPRYLIKTRGQQVTLSCSPISGHRSVSWYQQTPGQGLQFLFEYFSETQRNKGNFPGRFSGRQFSNSRSEMNVSTLELGDSALYLCASSFLRTRANVLTFGAGSRLTVL.

Comments on this clonotype: A much larger clone differs by one base, so this may be a read error. This chain joins TRBV5-5 and TRBJ1-4; tentative D call: TRBD1 (5 bases). Trimming shortened V by 0 bases and J by 6 bases, and 9 bases separated the two germline ends. Germline loops: CDR1 SGHKS, CDR2 YYEKEE (reference sequence). CDR3 size: 14 residues. DNA for the CDR3: TGTGCCAGCAGCTTGGGGCCCAGGGATGAAAAACTGTTTTTT. Its translation is CASSLGPRDEKLFF.